This T cell receptor (beta chain) was documented in a study of T cells in localized non-small cell lung cancer. Study-level findings and limits: Greater blood T cell density accompanied longer overall survival.

Produced via immunoSEQ multiplex PCR; TCRdb's table is partial and in-frame only. The sample carries about 5,000 clones, 25% to 35% recorded once. V lost 4 bases to trimming and J lost 6 bases; unmatched junction nucleotides: 15. The CDR3 is made up of 17 amino acids. The germline gives CDR1 LGHNT, CDR2 FRNRAP. This clone was found a few times. Antigen: not known. The receptor comes from a man aged 35 to 70 with stage II lung adenocarcinoma. V usage is TRBV12-5 and J usage is TRBJ2-1, with 7 nucleotides matching TRBD1. The source was lung tumor tissue, collected before any cancer treatment. CDR3 sequence reads: CASGSGTEDGSPNEQFF. CDR3 sequence (DNA): TGTGCTAGTGGTTCCGGGACAGAGGACGGCAGCCCCAATGAGCAGTTCTTC.